This TCR beta chain was observed in a study of T cell responses to AZD1222 COVID-19 vaccine. Study-level information: Researchers grouped second doses given at about 4 or about 12 weeks into one pool. Regarding the study as a whole: In a largely white British group with more females than males, clonal diversity was possibly underestimated. Spike-wide coverage was observed for vaccine-associated CD4 TCRs, with dominant responses at 160-218 and 743-854. Repertoire samples came only from after the peak T cell response.

Measured with immunoSEQ multiplex PCR; TCRdb has only the in-frame clones, and not every one. Altogether tens of thousands of clones are present, over 75% being singletons, with the ten largest covering about 6%. Germline assignment: CDR1 SGHVS and CDR2 FQNEAQ. V lost 3 bases and J lost 7, with 13 bases in between. The CDR3 totals 15 residues. To note about this clone: Its specificity is unknown.

V and J are TRBV7-8 and TRBJ1-6; D may be TRBD1 (6 bases). This specimen consisted of peripheral blood, obtained on day 0 of AZD1222 vaccination. The origin of this receptor is an adult in good health. CDR3 protein: CASSLSRGGNSPLHF. DNA of the CDR3: TGTGCCAGCAGCTTGAGCAGGGGAGGGAATTCACCCCTCCACTTT.